This T cell receptor (beta chain) was recovered during a study of blood T cell repertoires in COVID-19. Study context: The United States, Italy and Spain supplied acute and convalescent COVID-19 samples. T cells, B-cell-depleted T cells, or PBMCs supplied cDNA or gDNA.

Per the study methods: The assay estimated nucleated cells by amplifying reference gene primers. Libraries were prepared by immunoSEQ multiplex PCR; TCRdb keeps only in-frame clonotypes and omits some of them. That table is the source of V, J and clone size, and D and trimming were worked out from the DNA. The table includes 330,000 or so clones, approximately 90% detected once. Deletions cut 3 bases from V and 2 bases from J, with 13 bases between. CDR1 and CDR2 from the germline V gene are MGHRA and YSYEKL. This CDR3 comprises 15 residues. The source is a man aged 25 to 45 with COVID-19, enrolled during active disease. Sequencing used peripheral blood. This chain links TRBV4-1 with TRBJ1-2, with a possible D match to TRBD1 (6 bases). CDR3 residues: CASSQAPTGNYGYTF. CDR3 nucleotide sequence: TGCGCCAGCAGCCAGGCCCCTACAGGGAACTATGGCTACACCTTC.